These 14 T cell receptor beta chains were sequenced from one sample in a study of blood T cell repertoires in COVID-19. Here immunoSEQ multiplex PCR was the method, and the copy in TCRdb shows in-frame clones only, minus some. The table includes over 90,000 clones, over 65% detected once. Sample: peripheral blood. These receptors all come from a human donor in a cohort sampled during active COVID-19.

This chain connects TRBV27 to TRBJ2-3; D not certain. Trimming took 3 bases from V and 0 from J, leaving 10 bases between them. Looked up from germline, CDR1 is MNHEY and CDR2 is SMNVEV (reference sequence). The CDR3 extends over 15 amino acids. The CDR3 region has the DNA TGTGCCAGCAGTTTTATTGTCGGTAGCACAGATACGCAGTATTTT. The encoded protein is CASSFIVGSTDTQYF.

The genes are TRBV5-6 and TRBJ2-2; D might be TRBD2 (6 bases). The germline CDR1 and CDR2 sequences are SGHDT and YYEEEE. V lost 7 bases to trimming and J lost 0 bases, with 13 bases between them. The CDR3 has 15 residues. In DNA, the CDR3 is TGTGCCAGCCGACTCCGCGGGGCGAACACCGGGGAGCTGTTTTTT. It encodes CASRLRGANTGELFF.

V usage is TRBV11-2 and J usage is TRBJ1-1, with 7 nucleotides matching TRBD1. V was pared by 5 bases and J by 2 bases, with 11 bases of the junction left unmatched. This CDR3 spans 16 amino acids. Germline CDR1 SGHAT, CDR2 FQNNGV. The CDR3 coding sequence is TGTGCCAGCAGCCGACTCAAGACAGGGTTTAACACTGAAGCTTTCTTT. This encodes CASSRLKTGFNTEAFF.

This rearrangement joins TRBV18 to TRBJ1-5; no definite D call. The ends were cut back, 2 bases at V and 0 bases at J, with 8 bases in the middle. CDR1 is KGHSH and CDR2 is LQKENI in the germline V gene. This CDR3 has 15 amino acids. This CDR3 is CASSPLANSNQPQHF. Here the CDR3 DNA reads TGTGCCAGCTCACCATTGGCAAATAGCAATCAGCCCCAGCATTTT. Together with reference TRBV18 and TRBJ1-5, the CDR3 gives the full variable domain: NAGVMQNPRHLVRRRGQEARLRCSPMKGHSHVYWYRQLPEEGLKFMVYLQKENIIDESGMPKERFSAEFPKEGPSILRIQQVVRGDSAAYFCASSPLANSNQPQHFGDGTRLSIL.

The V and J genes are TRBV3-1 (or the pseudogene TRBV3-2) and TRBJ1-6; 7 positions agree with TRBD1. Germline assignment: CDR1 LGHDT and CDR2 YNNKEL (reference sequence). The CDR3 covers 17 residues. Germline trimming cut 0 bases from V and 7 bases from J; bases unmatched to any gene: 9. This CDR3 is CASSQEARGRGNSPLHF. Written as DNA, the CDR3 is TGTGCCAGCAGCCAAGAAGCTAGGGGGCGCGGAAATTCACCCCTCCACTTT.

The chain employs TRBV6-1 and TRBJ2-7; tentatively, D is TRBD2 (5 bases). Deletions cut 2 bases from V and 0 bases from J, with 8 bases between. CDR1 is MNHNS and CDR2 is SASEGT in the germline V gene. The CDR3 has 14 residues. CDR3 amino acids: CASSEPRASYEQYF. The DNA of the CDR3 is TGTGCCAGCAGTGAACCGAGGGCCTCCTACGAGCAGTACTTC.

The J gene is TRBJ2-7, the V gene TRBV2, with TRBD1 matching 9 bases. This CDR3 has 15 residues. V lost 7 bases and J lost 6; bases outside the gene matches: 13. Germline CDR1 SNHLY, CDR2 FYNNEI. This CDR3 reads CASTVIRDRAGEQYF. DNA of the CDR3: TGTGCCAGCACCGTTATCCGGGACAGGGCCGGCGAGCAGTACTTC.

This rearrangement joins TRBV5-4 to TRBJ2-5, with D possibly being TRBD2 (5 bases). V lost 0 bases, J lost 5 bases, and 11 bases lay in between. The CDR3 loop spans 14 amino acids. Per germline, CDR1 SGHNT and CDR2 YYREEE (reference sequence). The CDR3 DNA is TGTGCCAGCAGCTTGGGGGCTAGCATTGAGACCCAGTACTTC. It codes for CASSLGASIETQYF. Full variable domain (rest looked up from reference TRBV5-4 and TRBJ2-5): ETGVTQSPTHLIKTRGQQVTLRCSSQSGHNTVSWYQQALGQGPQFIFQYYREEENGRGNFPPRFSGLQFPNYSSELNVNALELDDSALYLCASSLGASIETQYFGPGTRLLVL.

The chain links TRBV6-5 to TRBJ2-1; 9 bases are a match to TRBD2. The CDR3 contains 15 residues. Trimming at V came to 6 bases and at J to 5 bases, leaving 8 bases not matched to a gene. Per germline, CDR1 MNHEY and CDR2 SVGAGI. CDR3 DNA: TGTGCCAGCAGCAAAGCGGGGGGCTCTAACAATGAGCAGTTCTTC. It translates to CASSKAGGSNNEQFF.

The CDR3 sequence is CASFIFQGADTEAFF. The CDR3 DNA follows: TGTGCCAGCTTCATTTTCCAGGGGGCGGACACTGAAGCTTTCTTT. The chain carries TRBV5-6 and TRBJ1-1; the match to TRBD1 covers 8 bases. The V and J ends lost 7 bases and 3 bases, in that order; junction bases with no gene match: 11. CDR1 and CDR2 from the germline V gene are SGHDT and YYEEEE. This CDR3 has 15 amino acids.

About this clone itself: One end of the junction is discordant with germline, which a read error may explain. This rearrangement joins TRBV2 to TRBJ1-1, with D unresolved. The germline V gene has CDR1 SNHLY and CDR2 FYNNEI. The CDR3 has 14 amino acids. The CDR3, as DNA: TGTGCCAGCAATGAACACAGCTTGAACACTGAAGCTTTCTTT. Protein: CASNEHSLNTEAFF.

CDR3: CASSHDRQPQHF. The CDR3 nucleotides read TGTGCCAGCAGTCACGACAGGCAGCCCCAGCATTTT. The gene calls are TRBV6-6 and TRBJ1-5; D is possibly TRBD1 (6 bases). The CDR3 has 12 residues. The V end was cut by 5 bases, the J end by 7 bases, with 9 bases between. Germline loops: CDR1 MNHNY, CDR2 SVGAGI (reference sequence).

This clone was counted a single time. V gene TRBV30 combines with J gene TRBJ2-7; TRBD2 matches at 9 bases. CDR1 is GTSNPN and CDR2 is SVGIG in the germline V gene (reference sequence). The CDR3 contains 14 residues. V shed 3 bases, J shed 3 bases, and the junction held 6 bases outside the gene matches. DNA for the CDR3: TGTGCCTGGAGGCGGGGGGGCACTAGCTACGAGCAGTACTTC. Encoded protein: CAWRRGGTSYEQYF.

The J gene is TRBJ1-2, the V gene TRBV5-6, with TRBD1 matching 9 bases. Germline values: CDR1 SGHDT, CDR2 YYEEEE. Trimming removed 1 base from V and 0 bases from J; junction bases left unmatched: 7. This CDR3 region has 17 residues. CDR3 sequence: CASSLPGTGRANYGYTF. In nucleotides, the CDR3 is TGTGCCAGCAGCTTGCCTGGGACAGGGAGGGCTAACTATGGCTACACCTTC.